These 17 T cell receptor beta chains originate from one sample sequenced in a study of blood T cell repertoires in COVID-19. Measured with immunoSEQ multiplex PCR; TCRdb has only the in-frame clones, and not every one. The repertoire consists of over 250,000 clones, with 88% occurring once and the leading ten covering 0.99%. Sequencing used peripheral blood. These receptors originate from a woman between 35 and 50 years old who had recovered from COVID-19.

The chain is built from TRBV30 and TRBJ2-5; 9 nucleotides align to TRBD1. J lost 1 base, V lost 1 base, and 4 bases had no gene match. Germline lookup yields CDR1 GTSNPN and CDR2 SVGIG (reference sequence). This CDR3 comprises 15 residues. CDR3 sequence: CAWSGNRGPQETQYF. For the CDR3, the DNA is TGTGCCTGGAGTGGCAACAGGGGGCCCCAAGAGACCCAGTACTTC.

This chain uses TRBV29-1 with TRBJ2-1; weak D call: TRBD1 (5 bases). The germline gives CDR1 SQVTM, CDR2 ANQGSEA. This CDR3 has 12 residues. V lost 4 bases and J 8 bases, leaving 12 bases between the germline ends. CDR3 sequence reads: CSVGGPVDEQFF. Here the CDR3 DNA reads TGCAGCGTTGGGGGCCCAGTGGATGAGCAGTTCTTC.

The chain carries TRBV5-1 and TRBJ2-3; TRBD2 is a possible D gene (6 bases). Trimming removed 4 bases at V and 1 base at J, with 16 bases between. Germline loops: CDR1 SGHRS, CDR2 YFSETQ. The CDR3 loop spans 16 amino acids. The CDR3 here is CASSPTDRGGTDTQYF. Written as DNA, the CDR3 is TGCGCCAGCAGCCCGACAGATCGCGGGGGCACAGATACGCAGTATTTT.

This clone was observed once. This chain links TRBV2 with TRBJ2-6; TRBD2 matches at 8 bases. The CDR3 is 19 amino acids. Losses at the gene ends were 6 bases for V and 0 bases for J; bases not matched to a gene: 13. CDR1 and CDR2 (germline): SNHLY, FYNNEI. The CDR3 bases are TGTGCCAGCAGGGGAGCGGGAGCACTTACTTTCTCTGGGGCCAACGTCCTGACTTTC. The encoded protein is CASRGAGALTFSGANVLTF. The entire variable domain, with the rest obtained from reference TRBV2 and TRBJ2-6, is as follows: EPEVTQTPSHQVTQMGQEVILRCVPISNHLYFYWYRQILGQKVEFLVSFYNNEISEKSEIFDDQFSVERPDGSNFTLKIRSTKLEDSAMYFCASRGAGALTFSGANVLTFGAGSRLTVL.

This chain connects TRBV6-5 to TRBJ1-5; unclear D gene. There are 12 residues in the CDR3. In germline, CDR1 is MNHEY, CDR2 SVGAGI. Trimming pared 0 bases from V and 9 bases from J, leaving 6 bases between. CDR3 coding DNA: TGTGCCAGCAGTTACTCGAGCGGGCCCCAGCATTTT. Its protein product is CASSYSSGPQHF.

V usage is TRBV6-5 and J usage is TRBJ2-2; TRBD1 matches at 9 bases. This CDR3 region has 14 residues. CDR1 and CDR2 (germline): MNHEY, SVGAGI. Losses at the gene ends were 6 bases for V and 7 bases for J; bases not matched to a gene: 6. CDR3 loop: CASRPGQGFGELFF. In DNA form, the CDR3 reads TGTGCCAGCAGACCGGGACAGGGTTTCGGGGAGCTGTTTTTT.

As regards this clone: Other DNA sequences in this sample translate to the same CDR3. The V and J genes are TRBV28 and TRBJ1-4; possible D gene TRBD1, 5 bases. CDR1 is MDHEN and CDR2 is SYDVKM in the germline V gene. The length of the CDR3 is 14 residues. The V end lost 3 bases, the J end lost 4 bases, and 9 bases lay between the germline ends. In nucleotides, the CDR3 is TGTGCCAGCAGTTTTGGGGGGGTTAATGAAAAACTGTTTTTT. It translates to CASSFGGVNEKLFF.

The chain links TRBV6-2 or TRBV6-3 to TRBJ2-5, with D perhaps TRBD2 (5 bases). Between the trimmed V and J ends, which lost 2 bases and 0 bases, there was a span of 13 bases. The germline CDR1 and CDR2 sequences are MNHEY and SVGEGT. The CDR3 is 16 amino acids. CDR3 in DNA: TGTGCCAGCAGTTACGGGCGGGTGGGGTACCAAGAGACCCAGTACTTC. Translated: CASSYGRVGYQETQYF.

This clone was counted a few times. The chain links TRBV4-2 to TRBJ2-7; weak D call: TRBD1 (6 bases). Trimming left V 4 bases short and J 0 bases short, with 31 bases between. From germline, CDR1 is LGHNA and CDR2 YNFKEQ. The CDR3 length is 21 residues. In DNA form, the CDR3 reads TGTGCCAGCAGCCGAGGGTGGGCAGGAACCCAGGGGCGGGTACCCTCCTACGAGCAGTACTTC. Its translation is CASSRGWAGTQGRVPSYEQYF.

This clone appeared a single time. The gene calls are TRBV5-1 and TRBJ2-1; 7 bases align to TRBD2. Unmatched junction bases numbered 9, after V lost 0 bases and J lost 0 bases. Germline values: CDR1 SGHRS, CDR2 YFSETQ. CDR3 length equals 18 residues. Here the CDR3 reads CASSLVGDYPSSYNEQFF. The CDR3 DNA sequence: TGCGCCAGCAGCTTGGTTGGGGACTACCCCAGCTCCTACAATGAGCAGTTCTTC.

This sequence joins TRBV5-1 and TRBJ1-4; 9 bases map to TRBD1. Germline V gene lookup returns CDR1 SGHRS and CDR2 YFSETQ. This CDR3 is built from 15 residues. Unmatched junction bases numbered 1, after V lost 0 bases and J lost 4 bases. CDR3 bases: TGCGCCAGCAGCTTGGGGGACAGGGTTAATGAAAAACTGTTTTTT. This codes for CASSLGDRVNEKLFF. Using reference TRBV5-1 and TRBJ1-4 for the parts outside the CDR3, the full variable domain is KAGVTQTPRYLIKTRGQQVTLSCSPISGHRSVSWYQQTPGQGLQFLFEYFSETQRNKGNFPGRFSGRQFSNSRSEMNVSTLELGDSALYLCASSLGDRVNEKLFFGSGTQLSVL.

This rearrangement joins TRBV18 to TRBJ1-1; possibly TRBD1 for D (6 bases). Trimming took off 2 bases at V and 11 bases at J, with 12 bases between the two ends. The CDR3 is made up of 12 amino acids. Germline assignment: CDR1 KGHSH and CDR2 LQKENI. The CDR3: CASSPGGWWAFF. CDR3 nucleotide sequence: TGTGCCAGCTCACCAGGGGGCTGGTGGGCTTTCTTT. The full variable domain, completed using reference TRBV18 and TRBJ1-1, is NAGVMQNPRHLVRRRGQEARLRCSPMKGHSHVYWYRQLPEEGLKFMVYLQKENIIDESGMPKERFSAEFPKEGPSILRIQQVVRGDSAAYFCASSPGGWWAFFGQGTRLTVV.

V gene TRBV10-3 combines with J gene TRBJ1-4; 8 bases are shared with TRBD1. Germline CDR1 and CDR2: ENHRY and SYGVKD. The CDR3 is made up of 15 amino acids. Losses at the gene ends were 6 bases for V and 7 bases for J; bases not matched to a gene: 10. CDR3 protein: CAISEQGAQLEKLFF. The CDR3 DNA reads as TGTGCCATCAGCGAGCAGGGGGCGCAACTTGAAAAACTGTTTTTT.

CDR3 in amino acids: CASSNGGQGREKLFF. CDR3 bases: TGCGCCAGCAGCAACGGTGGACAGGGTCGCGAAAAACTGTTTTTT. The chain combines TRBV5-1 with TRBJ1-4; 8 bases match TRBD1. Germline trimming cut 4 bases from V and 8 bases from J; bases unmatched to any gene: 10. This CDR3 comprises 15 residues. Per germline, CDR1 SGHRS and CDR2 YFSETQ.

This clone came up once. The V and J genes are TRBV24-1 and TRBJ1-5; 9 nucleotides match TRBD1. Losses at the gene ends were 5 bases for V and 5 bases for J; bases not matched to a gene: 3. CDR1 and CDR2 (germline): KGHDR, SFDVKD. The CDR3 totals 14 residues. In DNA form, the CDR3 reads TGTGCCACCAGTGGGGACAGGGTGGATCAGCCCCAGCATTTT. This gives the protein CATSGDRVDQPQHF.

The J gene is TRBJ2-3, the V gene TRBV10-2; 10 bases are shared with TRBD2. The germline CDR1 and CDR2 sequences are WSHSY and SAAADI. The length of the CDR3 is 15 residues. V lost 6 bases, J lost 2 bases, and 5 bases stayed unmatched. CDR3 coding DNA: TGCGCCAGCAGAGGCCTAGCGGGAGCCACAGATACGCAGTATTTT. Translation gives CASRGLAGATDTQYF.

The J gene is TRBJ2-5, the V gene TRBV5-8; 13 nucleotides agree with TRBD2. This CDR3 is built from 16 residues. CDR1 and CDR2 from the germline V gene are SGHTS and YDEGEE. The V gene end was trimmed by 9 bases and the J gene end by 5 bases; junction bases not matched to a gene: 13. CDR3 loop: CATRTSGSPRGETQYF. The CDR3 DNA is TGTGCCACCCGGACTAGCGGGAGCCCGCGGGGGGAGACCCAGTACTTC.